Shown below are 31 T cell receptor beta chains from a single sample sequenced in a study of cytomegalovirus exposure and HLA in healthy donors. The PCR was carried out with 60 Vbeta primers and 13 Jbeta primers. Produced via immunoSEQ multiplex PCR; TCRdb's table is partial and in-frame only. This sample has 90,000 to 110,000 clones, with 80% to 85% found just once. Input material: PBMCs. These receptors originate from a woman in her twenties or thirties in good health and CMV-seronegative.

The chain employs TRBV10-2 and TRBJ2-7; 7 nucleotides line up with TRBD2. Germline V gives CDR1 WSHSY, CDR2 SAAADI. Germline trimming cut 3 bases from V and 3 bases from J; bases unmatched to any gene: 8. This CDR3 has 15 amino acids. CDR3 in amino acids: CASSDAWAGVYEQYF. The CDR3 nucleotides are TGCGCCAGCAGTGACGCTTGGGCGGGAGTCTACGAGCAGTACTTC.

The chain has TRBV19 and TRBJ2-7; maybe TRBD1 (6 bases). CDR3 size: 13 residues. Trimming removed 5 bases from V and 4 bases from J, with 12 bases in between. CDR1 and CDR2 (germline): LNHDA, SQIVND (reference sequence). The CDR3 DNA sequence: TGTGCCAGTAGTTTCCAGGGGAGTTACGAGCAGTACTTC. Its translation is CASSFQGSYEQYF. Variable domain in full (rest from reference TRBV19 and TRBJ2-7): DGGITQSPKYLFRKEGQNVTLSCEQNLNHDAMYWYRQDPGQGLRLIYYSQIVNDFQKGDIAEGYSVSREKKESFPLTVTSAQKNPTAFYLCASSFQGSYEQYFGPGTRLTVT.

The chain carries TRBV6-5 and TRBJ2-5; 11 bases map to TRBD2. CDR1 and CDR2 from the germline V gene are MNHEY and SVGAGI. V lost 2 bases, J lost 2 bases, and 1 base stayed unmatched. This CDR3 region has 15 residues. The CDR3: CASSYRLAGQETQYF. CDR3 nucleotides: TGTGCCAGCAGTTACCGACTAGCGGGGCAAGAGACCCAGTACTTC.

V is TRBV6-1 and J is TRBJ2-1; TRBD2 aligns across 8 bases. V shed 4 bases, J shed 10 bases, and the junction held 9 bases outside the gene matches. The CDR3 covers 14 residues. Per germline, CDR1 MNHNS and CDR2 SASEGT. CDR3 bases: TGTGCCAGCAGTGTTTCAGCGGGAGCAGTCGAGCAGTTCTTC. Protein sequence: CASSVSAGAVEQFF.

The chain couples TRBV21-1 to TRBJ2-7; the D call in the table, TRBD1, was not verified against the DNA. TRBV21-1 is termed a pseudogene. This CDR3 comprises 9 residues. In nucleotides, the CDR3 is TGTGCCAGCCCTAGGGGGCAGTACTTC. Protein product: CASPRGQYF.

The V call is TRBV7-3, the J call TRBJ2-6, with D maybe TRBD1 (6 bases). Germline V gives CDR1 SGHTA, CDR2 FQGTGA. The CDR3 has 13 residues. Between the trimmed V and J ends, which lost 5 bases and 4 bases, there was a span of 6 bases. DNA for the CDR3: TGTGCCAGCAGCCAGGGGGGGGCCAACGTCCTGACTTTC. Translated: CASSQGGANVLTF.

This clone has only one observation. V gene TRBV19 combines with J gene TRBJ2-1; 13 nucleotides match TRBD2. The length of the CDR3 is 19 residues. Germline CDR1 reads LNHDA; CDR2 reads SQIVND (reference sequence). V lost 1 base, J lost 1 base, and 7 bases stayed unmatched. CDR3 loop: CASSIGGLAGDLSYNEQFF. DNA of the CDR3: TGTGCCAGTAGTATAGGCGGACTAGCGGGAGATCTTTCCTACAATGAGCAGTTCTTC. Together with reference TRBV19 and TRBJ2-1, the CDR3 gives the full variable domain: DGGITQSPKYLFRKEGQNVTLSCEQNLNHDAMYWYRQDPGQGLRLIYYSQIVNDFQKGDIAEGYSVSREKKESFPLTVTSAQKNPTAFYLCASSIGGLAGDLSYNEQFFGPGTRLTVL.

V is TRBV27 and J is TRBJ2-3, with 8 bases identical to TRBD2. Per the germline V gene, CDR1 is MNHEY and CDR2 is SMNVEV (reference sequence). Trimming cost V 3 bases and J 0 bases; bases outside gene matches: 11. The CDR3 spans 18 residues. CDR3 in amino acids: CASSFLSSGPSSTDTQYF. The CDR3 DNA follows: TGTGCCAGCAGTTTTTTGTCTAGCGGGCCCTCTAGCACAGATACGCAGTATTTT.

The V call is TRBV6-1, the J call TRBJ2-3; D is ambiguous. CDR3 length: 17 amino acids. Trimming left V 0 bases short and J 6 bases short, with 19 bases between. Germline CDR1 MNHNS, CDR2 SASEGT. CDR3 residues: CASSEASGGLPVDTQYF. The CDR3, as DNA: TGTGCCAGCAGTGAAGCTTCCGGCGGCCTCCCCGTGGATACGCAGTATTTT.

V gene TRBV28 combines with J gene TRBJ1-3, with D tentatively TRBD1 (5 bases). In germline, CDR1 is MDHEN, CDR2 SYDVKM. The CDR3 extends over 15 amino acids. V lost 5 bases and J lost 0, with 11 bases in between. The CDR3 sequence: CASSKVQGSGNTIYF. DNA for the CDR3: TGTGCCAGCAGTAAGGTCCAGGGCTCTGGAAACACCATATATTTT. Full variable domain (missing parts from reference TRBV28 and TRBJ1-3): DVKVTQSSRYLVKRTGEKVFLECVQDMDHENMFWYRQDPGLGLRLIYFSYDVKMKEKGDIPEGYSVSREKKERFSLILESASTNQTSMYLCASSKVQGSGNTIYFGEGSWLTVV.

The table lists this clone with a few counts. The genes are TRBV7-3 and TRBJ2-3; 13 bases line up with TRBD2. V lost 2 bases, J lost 6 bases, and 8 bases stayed unmatched. The CDR3 runs to 17 residues. Per germline, CDR1 SGHTA and CDR2 FQGTGA. For the CDR3, the DNA is TGTGCCAGCAGCTTAGGGCCTAGGACTAGCGGGAGTGATACGCAGTATTTT. It encodes CASSLGPRTSGSDTQYF.

The chain combines TRBV10-2 with TRBJ1-1; D is unclear. CDR1 is WSHSY, CDR2 SAAADI, per germline. V lost 7 bases to trimming and J lost 0 bases, with 9 bases between them. The CDR3 is made up of 13 amino acids. CDR3 residues: CASNRQMNTEAFF. CDR3 coding DNA: TGCGCCAGCAACCGTCAGATGAACACTGAAGCTTTCTTT.

The chain couples TRBV28 to TRBJ1-5; D is possibly TRBD1 (5 bases). Germline lookup yields CDR1 MDHEN and CDR2 SYDVKM. V was shortened by 6 bases and J by 6 bases, with 18 bases between the two germline ends. The CDR3 totals 15 residues. In DNA, the CDR3 is TGTGCCAGCAGCCCCGGGGGGTTTCTCGGTCAGCCCCAGCATTTT. This codes for CASSPGGFLGQPQHF. Filled out from reference TRBV28 and TRBJ1-5, the complete variable domain reads DVKVTQSSRYLVKRTGEKVFLECVQDMDHENMFWYRQDPGLGLRLIYFSYDVKMKEKGDIPEGYSVSREKKERFSLILESASTNQTSMYLCASSPGGFLGQPQHFGDGTRLSIL.

This clone was observed a single time. The chain links TRBV18 to TRBJ2-3; 10 bases match TRBD2. The germline V gene encodes CDR1 KGHSH and CDR2 LQKENI. The length of the CDR3 is 16 residues. The V and J ends lost 5 bases and 2 bases, in that order; junction bases with no gene match: 7. Here the CDR3 reads CASSTSSGGTTDTQYF. The CDR3 region has the DNA TGTGCCAGCTCAACCTCTAGCGGGGGAACCACAGATACGCAGTATTTT.

This clone appeared a single time. The chain carries TRBV5-4 and TRBJ2-7; possible D gene TRBD2, 6 bases. The CDR3 spans 13 residues. Trimming stripped 9 bases from V and 0 bases from J, with 13 bases between. Germline V lookup: CDR1 SGHNT, CDR2 YYREEE (reference sequence). The CDR3 here is CAMRGQSSYEQYF. Written as DNA, the CDR3 is TGTGCCATGCGGGGTCAGAGCTCCTACGAGCAGTACTTC. The variable domain in full, completed from reference TRBV5-4 and TRBJ2-7, reads ETGVTQSPTHLIKTRGQQVTLRCSSQSGHNTVSWYQQALGQGPQFIFQYYREEENGRGNFPPRFSGLQFPNYSSELNVNALELDDSALYLCAMRGQSSYEQYFGPGTRLTVT.

J is TRBJ2-1 and V is TRBV19; 9 bases align to TRBD2. With 6 bases clipped from V and 6 bases from J, the junction kept 3 bases outside the gene matches. CDR1 is LNHDA, CDR2 SQIVND, per germline (reference sequence). The CDR3 has 13 residues. CDR3 sequence (DNA): TGTGCCAGTAGCTTGACTAGCGGCAATGAGCAGTTCTTC. Encoded protein: CASSLTSGNEQFF.

The chain employs TRBV9 and TRBJ2-3; 8 nucleotides agree with TRBD2. This CDR3 comprises 16 residues. Germline values: CDR1 SGDLS, CDR2 YYNGEE. Trimming cost V 4 bases and J 2 bases; bases outside gene matches: 9. The CDR3 DNA follows: TGTGCCAGCAGCCCCAGGTTAGCGGGGATCACAGATACGCAGTATTTT. It translates to CASSPRLAGITDTQYF.

In its sample, this clone was seen a few times. The rearrangement links TRBV27 to TRBJ1-1; 8 positions agree with TRBD1. V gave up 5 bases and J gave up 4 bases; unmatched junction bases: 3. Per germline, CDR1 MNHEY and CDR2 SMNVEV (reference sequence). This CDR3 is built from 13 residues. CDR3 bases: TGTGCCAGCAGTCCCGACAGGGGCACTGAAGCTTTCTTT. This encodes CASSPDRGTEAFF.

The chain carries TRBV2 and TRBJ2-5; D is perhaps TRBD2 (7 bases). Germline CDR1 and CDR2: SNHLY and FYNNEI. The CDR3 loop spans 13 amino acids. V was trimmed by 8 bases and J by 5 bases, leaving 15 bases between them. The CDR3 sequence is CASGGGLVETQYF. The CDR3 DNA is TGTGCCAGCGGGGGGGGGCTCGTTGAGACCCAGTACTTC.

V and J are TRBV27 and TRBJ2-2; the D gene is possibly TRBD2 (6 bases). CDR1 is MNHEY and CDR2 is SMNVEV in the germline V gene (reference sequence). CDR3 length equals 16 residues. The germline V and J ends were trimmed by 6 bases and 0 bases, with 14 bases remaining between them. The CDR3 nucleotides read TGTGCCAGCAGACGAGGGACTCTCGCGAACACCGGGGAGCTGTTTTTT. Encoded protein: CASRRGTLANTGELFF.

The V gene is TRBV5-1, the J gene TRBJ2-2, with 7 bases identical to TRBD1. Germline V gene data show CDR1 as SGHRS and CDR2 as YFSETQ. The CDR3 is 14 amino acids. The V and J ends lost 5 bases and 2 bases, in that order; junction bases with no gene match: 3. The CDR3 DNA reads as TGCGCCAGCAGGGGGACAGTTAACACCGGGGAGCTGTTTTTT. The encoded protein is CASRGTVNTGELFF. The full variable domain, in which reference TRBV5-1 and TRBJ2-2 provide the parts outside the CDR3, is KAGVTQTPRYLIKTRGQQVTLSCSPISGHRSVSWYQQTPGQGLQFLFEYFSETQRNKGNFPGRFSGRQFSNSRSEMNVSTLELGDSALYLCASRGTVNTGELFFGEGSRLTVL.

The chain is built from TRBV7-9 and TRBJ1-1; D uncertain. From germline, CDR1 is SEHNR and CDR2 FQNEAQ (reference sequence). V was shortened by 5 bases and J by 0 bases, with 4 bases between the two germline ends. This CDR3 has 12 residues. The CDR3 DNA reads as TGTGCCAGCAGCCGGGTGAACACTGAAGCTTTCTTT. Protein sequence: CASSRVNTEAFF.

The rearrangement joins TRBV4-1 to TRBJ2-7, with TRBD2 matching 9 bases. Germline V gene lookup returns CDR1 MGHRA and CDR2 YSYEKL. The ends lost 4 bases at V and 3 bases at J; junction bases unmatched: 1. CDR3 length equals 13 residues. The CDR3, as DNA: TGCGCCAGCAGCCTAGCGGGAGACTACGAGCAGTACTTC. This translates into CASSLAGDYEQYF.

CDR3 bases: TGTGCCAGCAGCCCCTACCGGGTAGCGGGATCGGGCTCCGGGGAGCTGTTTTTT. This sequence encodes CASSPYRVAGSGSGELFF. V is TRBV7-8 and J is TRBJ2-2; 8 bases line up with TRBD2. Germline V CDR1 and CDR2: SGHVS, FQNEAQ. This CDR3 comprises 18 residues. The trim removed 5 bases at V and 6 bases at J, leaving 17 bases unmatched.

This rearrangement joins TRBV5-6 to TRBJ2-1; 8 bases line up with TRBD2. Germline CDR1 is SGHDT and CDR2 is YYEEEE. The length of the CDR3 is 15 residues. The V segment lost 0 bases and the J segment 3 bases; nucleotides outside the gene matches: 2. CDR3 region: CASSLEREYYNEQFF. CDR3 coding DNA: TGTGCCAGCAGCTTGGAGCGGGAGTACTACAATGAGCAGTTCTTC.

This clone was recorded once. This chain joins TRBV5-1 and TRBJ2-2; TRBD2 matches at 11 bases. The germline V gene encodes CDR1 SGHRS and CDR2 YFSETQ. The V and J ends lost 6 bases and 5 bases, in that order; junction bases with no gene match: 6. The CDR3 totals 15 residues. The CDR3 nucleotides are TGCGCCAGCACAGAGACTAGCGGGGTAACCGGGGAGCTGTTTTTT. It translates to CASTETSGVTGELFF.

The gene calls are TRBV5-1 and TRBJ1-1; 8 bases map to TRBD1. V lost 6 bases to trimming and J lost 6 bases; unmatched junction nucleotides: 10. CDR3 length: 14 residues. Germline V gene sequence: CDR1 SGHRS, CDR2 YFSETQ. This CDR3 reads CASNARQGTSEAFF. DNA of the CDR3: TGCGCCAGCAACGCCAGACAGGGGACGTCTGAAGCTTTCTTT.

The CDR3 DNA is TGCGCCAGCGGAGGGACTAGCGGGAGGGCGAAGCCAAACAATGAGCAGTTCTTC. Protein sequence: CASGGTSGRAKPNNEQFF. The chain is built from TRBV4-1 and TRBJ2-1, with TRBD2 identical over 16 bases. Germline values: CDR1 MGHRA, CDR2 YSYEKL. The V gene end was trimmed by 8 bases and the J gene end by 5 bases; junction bases not matched to a gene: 12. The CDR3 covers 18 residues.

The CDR3 nucleotides are TGTGCCAGCAGCTTAGGGGGAGTCGGGGAGCAGTTCTTC. It is translated as CASSLGGVGEQFF. The V call is TRBV11-3, the J call TRBJ2-1; tentative D call: TRBD2 (5 bases). V was cut by 1 base and J by 10 bases, with 11 bases left in between. This CDR3 spans 13 amino acids. From germline, CDR1 is SGHNT and CDR2 YENEEA. The entire variable domain, with the rest obtained from reference TRBV11-3 and TRBJ2-1, is as follows: EAGVVQSPRYKIIEKKQPVAFWCNPISGHNTLYWYLQNLGQGPELLIRYENEEAVDDSQLPKDRFSAERLKGVDSTLKIQPAELGDSAVYLCASSLGGVGEQFFGPGTRLTVL.

This clone was seen only once. The chain uses TRBV29-1 and TRBJ1-6, with no clear D. In germline, CDR1 is SQVTM, CDR2 ANQGSEA. The CDR3 covers 11 residues. V was shortened by 2 bases and J by 14 bases, with 10 bases between the two germline ends. The CDR3 sequence: CSVEQAYTLHF. CDR3 nucleotide sequence: TGCAGCGTTGAACAGGCCTACACCCTCCACTTT.

The J gene is TRBJ2-7, the V gene TRBV5-1; 10 bases are a match to TRBD1. The ends lost 2 bases at V and 6 bases at J; junction bases unmatched: 5. This CDR3 spans 14 amino acids. The germline V gene encodes CDR1 SGHRS and CDR2 YFSETQ. CDR3 nucleotide sequence: TGCGCCAGCAGCTTTAGTTGGACAGGGGGCGAGCAGTACTTC. Amino acids: CASSFSWTGGEQYF.